Included here is one T cell receptor beta chain sequence, with context. Its antigen is not identified. At one end, the junction sequence differs from germline, possibly due to a read error. Prior autoimmune disease or systemic immunosuppression barred patients. Blood specimens came from baseline, cycle 4 day 1, and cycle 7 day 1. Measured with immunoSEQ multiplex PCR; TCRdb has only the in-frame clones, and not every one. The data contain 45,000 or so clones, more than 80% of them seen just once; the ten biggest clones take up less than 5%. The data belong to a study of OX40 agonist ivuxolimab in advanced cancers. Study-level background: One patient with hepatocellular carcinoma and two with cutaneous melanoma, three in all, had partial responses.

Study findings and constraints: Normalized T-cell clonal expansion was also low in some nonresponders.

The V gene's germline CDR1 is LNHDA and CDR2 SQIVND (reference sequence). The CDR3 has 14 amino acids. This clonotype was obtained from an adult with an advanced solid tumor such as melanoma, head and neck, liver or kidney cancer. Source: CD4+ or CD8+ T cells sorted from blood, taken in a trial of the OX40 agonist ivuxolimab. The V gene is TRBV19, the J gene TRBJ1-6; 9 bases align to TRBD1. The CDR3 here is CASNIGTGNSPLHF. The CDR3, as DNA: TGTGCCAGTAATATAGGGACAGGGAATTCACCCCTCCACTTT.